Listed below are T cell receptor beta chains from one sample, sequenced in a study of blood T cell repertoires in COVID-19. Clones were read by immunoSEQ multiplex PCR, and TCRdb kept only the in-frame ones, dropping some. The sample has under 200,000 clones; roughly nine tenths are singletons. The sequencing input was peripheral blood. All receptors come from a woman aged 55-75 years with COVID-19, enrolled during active disease. CDR3s include the opening cysteine and the closing phenylalanine or tryptophan. A D gene is named only where the DNA matches it firmly. For some rows the clone size is stated as once, few or many, or as a class when expanded; others skip it.

v_call	j_call	clone_size	d_call	cdr3_aa	cdr3_nt
TRBV5-1	TRBJ1-3	-	-	CASSLGGENTIYF	TGCGCCAGCAGCTTGGGAGGTGAGAACACCATATATTTT
TRBV7-8	TRBJ2-7	-	-	CASSLAGRTVSYEQYF	TGTGCCAGCAGCTTAGCCGGCCGGACAGTGTCCTACGAGCAGTACTTC
TRBV14	TRBJ2-3	-	-	CASSQAITQYF	TGTGCCAGCAGCCAAGCCATTACGCAGTATTTT
TRBV27	TRBJ2-3	-	TRBD2	CASSLSASGRPRSDTQYF	TGTGCCAGCAGTTTATCAGCTAGCGGGAGACCCCGCTCAGATACGCAGTATTTT
TRBV7-2	TRBJ1-1	-	-	CASNRWSGPNTEAFF	TGTGCCAGCAACCGTTGGTCAGGGCCGAACACTGAAGCTTTCTTT
TRBV9	TRBJ2-5	-	-	CASSVAGKETQYF	TGTGCCAGCAGCGTAGCAGGGAAAGAGACCCAGTACTTC
TRBV4-1	TRBJ2-1	-	TRBD2	CASSQERASGTLDEQFF	TGCGCCAGCAGCCAAGAAAGGGCTAGCGGCACCCTGGATGAGCAGTTCTTC
TRBV28	TRBJ2-7	-	-	CASSLIGGLYEQYF	TGTGCCAGCAGTTTAATCGGGGGGCTGTACGAGCAGTACTTC
TRBV6-5	TRBJ1-5	-	TRBD1	CASSYLGTGADQPQHF	TGTGCCAGCAGTTACTTAGGGACAGGGGCGGATCAGCCCCAGCATTTT
TRBV27	TRBJ2-2	-	-	CASSKVAAGELFF	TGTGCCAGCAGTAAGGTTGCGGCCGGGGAGCTGTTTTTT
TRBV6-4	TRBJ1-5	-	-	CASGPGGSNQPQHF	TGTGCCAGCGGCCCGGGGGGCTCCAATCAGCCCCAGCATTTT
TRBV6-1	TRBJ2-3	-	-	CASSESQAQYF	TGTGCCAGCAGTGAAAGCCAGGCGCAGTATTTT
TRBV6-5	TRBJ2-3	-	TRBD2	CASKVAGEGDTQYF	TGTGCCAGCAAAGTGGCGGGAGAGGGAGATACGCAGTATTTT
TRBV7-2	TRBJ1-2	-	TRBD1	CASSLDSGGGYGYTF	TGTGCCAGCAGCTTAGACTCAGGGGGTGGGTATGGCTACACCTTC
TRBV4-3	TRBJ2-7	few	TRBD2	CASSQTSGPTYEQYF	TGCGCCAGCAGCCAAACTAGCGGTCCTACCTACGAGCAGTACTTC
TRBV5-1	TRBJ2-5	-	TRBD2	CASSVGTSRQETQYF	TGCGCCAGCAGCGTTGGGACTAGCCGACAAGAGACCCAGTACTTC
TRBV3-1/TRBV3-2	TRBJ1-1	-	-	CASSNDGKMNTEAFF	TGTGCCAGCAGCAATGACGGGAAAATGAACACTGAAGCTTTCTTT
TRBV9	TRBJ2-7	-	TRBD2	CASSVGTSGVYEQYF	TGTGCCAGCAGCGTAGGGACTAGCGGGGTTTACGAGCAGTACTTC
TRBV6-5	TRBJ2-7	-	TRBD2	CASSYGLAGDGHEQYF	TGTGCCAGCAGTTACGGACTAGCGGGAGATGGGCACGAGCAGTACTTC
TRBV24-1	TRBJ2-1	-	TRBD1	CATSEMTGTYNEQFF	TGTGCCACCAGTGAGATGACAGGGACCTACAATGAGCAGTTCTTC
TRBV30	TRBJ1-1	-	TRBD1	CAWRGPQGMNTEAFF	TGTGCCTGGAGGGGGCCACAGGGGATGAACACTGAAGCTTTCTTT
TRBV19	TRBJ2-1	-	TRBD2	CASSMTSGGAPNEQFF	TGTGCCAGTAGTATGACTAGCGGGGGAGCTCCCAATGAGCAGTTCTTC
TRBV29-1	TRBJ2-3	once	-	CSVRLNRDHTQYF	TGCAGCGTCCGATTGAACAGAGACCATACGCAGTATTTT